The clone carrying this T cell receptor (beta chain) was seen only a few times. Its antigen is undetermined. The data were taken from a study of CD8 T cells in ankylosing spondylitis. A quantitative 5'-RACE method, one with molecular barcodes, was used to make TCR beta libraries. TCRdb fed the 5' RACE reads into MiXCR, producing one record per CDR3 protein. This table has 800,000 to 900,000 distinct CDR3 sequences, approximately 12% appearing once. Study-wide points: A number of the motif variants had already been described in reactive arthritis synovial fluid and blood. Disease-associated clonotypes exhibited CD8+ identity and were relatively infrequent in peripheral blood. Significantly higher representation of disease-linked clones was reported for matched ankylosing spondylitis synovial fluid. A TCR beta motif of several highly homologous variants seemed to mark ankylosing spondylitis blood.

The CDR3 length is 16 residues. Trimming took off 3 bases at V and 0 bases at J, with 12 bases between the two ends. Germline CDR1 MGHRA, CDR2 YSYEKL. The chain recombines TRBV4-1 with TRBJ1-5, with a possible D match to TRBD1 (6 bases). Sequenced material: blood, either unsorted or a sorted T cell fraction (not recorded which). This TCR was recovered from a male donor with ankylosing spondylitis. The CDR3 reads CASSHYQGPSNQPQHF. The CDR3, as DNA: TGCGCCAGCAGCCATTATCAGGGGCCTAGCAATCAGCCCCAGCATTTT.